This TCR beta chain was sequenced during a study of blood T cell repertoires in COVID-19. Data came from immunoSEQ multiplex PCR; TCRdb stores just in-frame clones and leaves some out. The profile shows about 190,000 clones, more than 75% of them singletons. Sequenced sample: peripheral blood. This sequence was found in a human donor in a cohort sampled during active COVID-19.

The CDR3 spells CASSFGPRTGPWGKQYF. CDR3 in DNA: TGTGCCAGCAGCTTTGGGCCCCGGACAGGACCTTGGGGTAAGCAGTACTTC. The rearrangement joins TRBV7-8 to TRBJ2-7, with TRBD1 matching 7 bases. The CDR3 contains 17 residues. Looked up from germline, CDR1 is SGHVS and CDR2 is FQNEAQ. V lost 3 bases and J lost 8; bases outside the gene matches: 19.